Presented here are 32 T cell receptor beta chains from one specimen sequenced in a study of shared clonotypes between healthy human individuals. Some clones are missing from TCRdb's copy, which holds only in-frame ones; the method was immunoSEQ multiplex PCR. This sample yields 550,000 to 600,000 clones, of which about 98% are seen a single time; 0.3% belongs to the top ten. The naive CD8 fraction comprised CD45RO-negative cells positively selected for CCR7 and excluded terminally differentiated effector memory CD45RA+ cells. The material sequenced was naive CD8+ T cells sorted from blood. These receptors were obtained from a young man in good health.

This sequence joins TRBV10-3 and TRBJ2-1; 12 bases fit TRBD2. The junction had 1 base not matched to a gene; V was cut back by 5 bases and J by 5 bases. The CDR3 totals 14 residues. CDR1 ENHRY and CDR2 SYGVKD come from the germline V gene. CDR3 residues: CAISLAGGNNEQFF. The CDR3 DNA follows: TGTGCCATCAGTCTAGCGGGAGGGAACAATGAGCAGTTCTTC.

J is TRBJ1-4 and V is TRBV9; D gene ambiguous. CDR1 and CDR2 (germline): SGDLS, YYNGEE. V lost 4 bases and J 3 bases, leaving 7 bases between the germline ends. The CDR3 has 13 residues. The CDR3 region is CASSLTPNEKLFF. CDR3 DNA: TGTGCCAGCAGCTTGACACCTAATGAAAAACTGTTTTTT.

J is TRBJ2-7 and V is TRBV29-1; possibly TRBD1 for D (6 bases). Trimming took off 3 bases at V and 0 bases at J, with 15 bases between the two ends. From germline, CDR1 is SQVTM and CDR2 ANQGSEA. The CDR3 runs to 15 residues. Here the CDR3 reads CSVEGAGASSYEQYF. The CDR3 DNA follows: TGCAGCGTTGAGGGCGCAGGGGCCAGCTCCTACGAGCAGTACTTC.

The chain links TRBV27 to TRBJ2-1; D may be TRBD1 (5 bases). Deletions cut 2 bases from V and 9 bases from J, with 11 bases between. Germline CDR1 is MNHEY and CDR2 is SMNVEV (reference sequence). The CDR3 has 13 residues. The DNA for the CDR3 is TGTGCCAGCAGTTTAAGGGGTAGGGGTGAGCAGTTCTTC. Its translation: CASSLRGRGEQFF.

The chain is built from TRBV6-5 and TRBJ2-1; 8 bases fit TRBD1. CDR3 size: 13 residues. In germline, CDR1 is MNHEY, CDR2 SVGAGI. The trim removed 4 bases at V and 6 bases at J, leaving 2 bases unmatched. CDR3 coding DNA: TGTGCCAGCAGTTTGGACAGGGTCAATGAGCAGTTCTTC. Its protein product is CASSLDRVNEQFF.

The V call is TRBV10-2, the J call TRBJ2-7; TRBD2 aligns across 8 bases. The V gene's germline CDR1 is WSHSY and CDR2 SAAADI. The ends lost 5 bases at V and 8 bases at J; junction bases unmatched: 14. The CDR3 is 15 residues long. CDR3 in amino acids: CASSLEAGEVEKQYF. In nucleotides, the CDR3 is TGCGCCAGCAGTTTGGAAGCGGGAGAGGTTGAAAAGCAGTACTTC.

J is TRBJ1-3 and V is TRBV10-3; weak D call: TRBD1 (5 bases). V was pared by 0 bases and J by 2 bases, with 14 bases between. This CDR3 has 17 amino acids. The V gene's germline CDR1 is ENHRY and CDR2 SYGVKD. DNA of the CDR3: TGTGCCATCAGTGAGTCGTTAGGGGCAAATCCTGGAAACACCATATATTTT. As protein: CAISESLGANPGNTIYF.

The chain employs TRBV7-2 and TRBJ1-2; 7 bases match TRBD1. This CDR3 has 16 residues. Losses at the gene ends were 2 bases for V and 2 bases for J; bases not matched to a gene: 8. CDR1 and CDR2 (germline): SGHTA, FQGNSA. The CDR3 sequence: CASSLYRGLQNYGYTF. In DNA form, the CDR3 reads TGTGCCAGCAGCTTATATAGGGGGCTTCAAAACTATGGCTACACCTTC.

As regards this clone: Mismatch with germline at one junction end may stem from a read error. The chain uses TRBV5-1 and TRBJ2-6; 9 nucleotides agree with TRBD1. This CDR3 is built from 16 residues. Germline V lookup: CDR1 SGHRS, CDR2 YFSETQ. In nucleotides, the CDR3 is TGCGCCAGCAGCCCGGACAGGGGCTCTAGGGCCAACGTCCTGACTTTC. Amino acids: CASSPDRGSRANVLTF.

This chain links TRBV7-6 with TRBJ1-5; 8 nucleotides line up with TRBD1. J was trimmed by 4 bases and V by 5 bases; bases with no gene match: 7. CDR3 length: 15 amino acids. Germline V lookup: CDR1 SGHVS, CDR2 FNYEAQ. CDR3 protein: CASSPDRGPNQPQHF. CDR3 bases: TGTGCCAGCAGCCCCGACAGGGGCCCTAATCAGCCCCAGCATTTT.

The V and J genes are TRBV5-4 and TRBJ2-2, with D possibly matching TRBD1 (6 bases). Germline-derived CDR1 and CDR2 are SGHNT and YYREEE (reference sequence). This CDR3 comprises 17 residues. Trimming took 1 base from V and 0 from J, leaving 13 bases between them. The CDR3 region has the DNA TGTGCCAGCAGCTTGCGCCCAGGGGTCTCGAACACCGGGGAGCTGTTTTTT. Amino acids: CASSLRPGVSNTGELFF.

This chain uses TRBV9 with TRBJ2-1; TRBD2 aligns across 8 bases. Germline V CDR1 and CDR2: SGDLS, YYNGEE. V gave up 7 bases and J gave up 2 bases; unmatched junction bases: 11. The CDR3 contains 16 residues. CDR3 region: CASGAGAVTTYNEQFF. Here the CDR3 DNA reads TGTGCCAGCGGAGCGGGAGCGGTTACAACCTACAATGAGCAGTTCTTC.

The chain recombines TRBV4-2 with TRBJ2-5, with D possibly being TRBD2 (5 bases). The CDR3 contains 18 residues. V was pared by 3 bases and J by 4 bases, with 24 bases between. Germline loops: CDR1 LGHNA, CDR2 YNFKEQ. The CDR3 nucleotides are TGTGCCAGCAGCCATTGGACGTGGGGTCAGGCGGGTGGAGAGACCCAGTACTTC. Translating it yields CASSHWTWGQAGGETQYF.

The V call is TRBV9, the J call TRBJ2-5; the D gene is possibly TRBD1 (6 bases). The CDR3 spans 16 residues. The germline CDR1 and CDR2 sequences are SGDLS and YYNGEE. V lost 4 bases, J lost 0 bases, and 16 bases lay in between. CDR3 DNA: TGTGCCAGCAGCCCCCAGGGGACATTGTACCAAGAGACCCAGTACTTC. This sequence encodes CASSPQGTLYQETQYF. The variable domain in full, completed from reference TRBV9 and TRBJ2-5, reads DSGVTQTPKHLITATGQRVTLRCSPRSGDLSVYWYQQSLDQGLQFLIQYYNGEERAKGNILERFSAQQFPDLHSELNLSSLELGDSALYFCASSPQGTLYQETQYFGPGTRLLVL.

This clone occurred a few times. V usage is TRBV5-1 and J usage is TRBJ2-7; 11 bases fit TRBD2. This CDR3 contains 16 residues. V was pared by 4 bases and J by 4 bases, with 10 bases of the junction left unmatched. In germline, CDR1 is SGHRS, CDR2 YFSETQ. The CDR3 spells CASSDEGLAGGYEQYF. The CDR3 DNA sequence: TGCGCCAGCAGCGACGAGGGGCTAGCGGGAGGATACGAGCAGTACTTC.

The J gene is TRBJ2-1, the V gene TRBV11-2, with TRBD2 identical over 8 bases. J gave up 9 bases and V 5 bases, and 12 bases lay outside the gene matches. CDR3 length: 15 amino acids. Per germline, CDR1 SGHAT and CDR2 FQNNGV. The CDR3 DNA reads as TGTGCCAGCAGCCCCCGGTGGCGGGAGGCTGGTGAGCAGTTCTTC. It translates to CASSPRWREAGEQFF.

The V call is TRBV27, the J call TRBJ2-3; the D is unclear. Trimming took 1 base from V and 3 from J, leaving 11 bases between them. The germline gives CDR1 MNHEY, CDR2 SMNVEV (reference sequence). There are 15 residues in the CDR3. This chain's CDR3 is CASSLFPLETDTQYF. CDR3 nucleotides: TGTGCCAGCAGTTTATTCCCACTGGAGACAGATACGCAGTATTTT.

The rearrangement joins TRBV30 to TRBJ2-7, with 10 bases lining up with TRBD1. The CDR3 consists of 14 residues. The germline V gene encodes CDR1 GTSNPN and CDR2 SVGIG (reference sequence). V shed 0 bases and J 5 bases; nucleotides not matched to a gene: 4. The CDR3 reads CAWSVGTGVDEQYF. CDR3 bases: TGTGCCTGGAGTGTAGGGACAGGGGTCGACGAGCAGTACTTC.

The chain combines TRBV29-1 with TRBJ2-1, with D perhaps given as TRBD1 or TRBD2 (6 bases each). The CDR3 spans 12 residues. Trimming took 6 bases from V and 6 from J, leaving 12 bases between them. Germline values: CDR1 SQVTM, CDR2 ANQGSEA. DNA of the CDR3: TGCAGCGTCGTAGGGGGGATCAATGAGCAGTTCTTC. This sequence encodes CSVVGGINEQFF.

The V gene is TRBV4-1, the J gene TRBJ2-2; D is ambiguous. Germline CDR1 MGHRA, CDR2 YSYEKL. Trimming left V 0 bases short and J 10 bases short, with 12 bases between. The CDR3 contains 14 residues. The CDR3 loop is CASSQDLGPEELFF. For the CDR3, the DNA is TGCGCCAGCAGCCAAGATTTGGGCCCCGAGGAGCTGTTTTTT.

Here the CDR3 reads CASSPTGTLEGYTF. The CDR3 nucleotides are TGTGCCAGCAGCCCAACCGGGACATTGGAGGGCTACACCTTC. The chain links TRBV7-3 to TRBJ1-2, with D maybe TRBD1 (6 bases). Deletions cut 5 bases from V and 8 bases from J, with 18 bases between. This CDR3 spans 14 amino acids. Germline CDR1 reads SGHTA; CDR2 reads FQGTGA. Based on the CDR3 plus reference TRBV7-3 and TRBJ1-2, the full variable domain is GAGVSQTPSNKVTEKGKYVELRCDPISGHTALYWYRQSLGQGPEFLIYFQGTGAADDSGLPNDRFFAVRPEGSVSTLKIQRTERGDSAVYLCASSPTGTLEGYTFGSGTRLTVV.

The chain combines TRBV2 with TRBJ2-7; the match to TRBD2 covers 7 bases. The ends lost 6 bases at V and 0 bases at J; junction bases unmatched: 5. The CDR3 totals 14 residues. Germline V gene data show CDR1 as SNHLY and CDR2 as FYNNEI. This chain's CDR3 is CASRIGTISYEQYF. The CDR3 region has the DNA TGTGCCAGCAGGATAGGGACTATCTCCTACGAGCAGTACTTC.

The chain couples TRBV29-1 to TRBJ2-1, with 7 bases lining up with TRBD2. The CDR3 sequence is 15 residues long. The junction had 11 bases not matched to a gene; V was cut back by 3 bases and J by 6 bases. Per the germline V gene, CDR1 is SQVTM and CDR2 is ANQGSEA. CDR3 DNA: TGCAGCGTTGATCTGCGTGGCGGGAGACCCAATGAGCAGTTCTTC. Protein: CSVDLRGGRPNEQFF.

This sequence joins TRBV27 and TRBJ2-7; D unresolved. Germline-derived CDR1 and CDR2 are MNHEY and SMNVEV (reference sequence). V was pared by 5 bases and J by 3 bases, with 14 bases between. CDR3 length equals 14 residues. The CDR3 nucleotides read TGTGCCAGCAGTCTCAACGGACCTCTCTACGAGCAGTACTTC. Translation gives CASSLNGPLYEQYF.

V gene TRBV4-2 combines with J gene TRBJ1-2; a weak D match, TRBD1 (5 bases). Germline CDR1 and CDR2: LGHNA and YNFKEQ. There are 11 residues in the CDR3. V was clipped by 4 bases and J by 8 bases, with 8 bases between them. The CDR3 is CASSLGEGYTF. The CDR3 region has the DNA TGTGCCAGCAGCCTAGGGGAAGGCTACACCTTC.

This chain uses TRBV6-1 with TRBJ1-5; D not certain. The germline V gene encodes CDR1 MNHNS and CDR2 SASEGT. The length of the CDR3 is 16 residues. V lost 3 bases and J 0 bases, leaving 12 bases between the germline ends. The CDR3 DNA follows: TGTGCCAGCAGTGATTTCCGGAGCGGTAGCAATCAGCCCCAGCATTTT. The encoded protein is CASSDFRSGSNQPQHF.

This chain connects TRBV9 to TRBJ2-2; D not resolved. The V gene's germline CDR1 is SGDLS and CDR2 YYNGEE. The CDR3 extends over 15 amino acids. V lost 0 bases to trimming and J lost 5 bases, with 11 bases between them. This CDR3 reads CASSVETAPTGELFF. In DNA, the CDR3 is TGTGCCAGCAGCGTAGAAACTGCCCCTACCGGGGAGCTGTTTTTT.

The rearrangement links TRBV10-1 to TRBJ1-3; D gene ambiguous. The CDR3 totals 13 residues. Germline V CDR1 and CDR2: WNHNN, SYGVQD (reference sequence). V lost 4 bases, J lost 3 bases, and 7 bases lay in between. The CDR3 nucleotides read TGCGCCAGCAGTGCGGACCTTGGAAACACCATATATTTT. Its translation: CASSADLGNTIYF.

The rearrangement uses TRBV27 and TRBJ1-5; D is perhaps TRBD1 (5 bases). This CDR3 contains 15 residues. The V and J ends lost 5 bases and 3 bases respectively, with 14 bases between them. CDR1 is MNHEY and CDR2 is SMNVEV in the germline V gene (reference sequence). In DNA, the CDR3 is TGTGCCAGCAGTGCCGGGACGGCCTACAATCAGCCCCAGCATTTT. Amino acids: CASSAGTAYNQPQHF.

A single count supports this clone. Here the CDR3 reads CASAGTDLLEQYF. CDR3 nucleotides: TGCGCCAGCGCCGGGACAGACCTCCTAGAGCAGTACTTC. The chain has TRBV5-1 and TRBJ2-7, with TRBD1 identical over 7 bases. The CDR3 covers 13 residues. V lost 7 bases and J lost 7; bases outside the gene matches: 11. Germline CDR1 is SGHRS and CDR2 is YFSETQ.

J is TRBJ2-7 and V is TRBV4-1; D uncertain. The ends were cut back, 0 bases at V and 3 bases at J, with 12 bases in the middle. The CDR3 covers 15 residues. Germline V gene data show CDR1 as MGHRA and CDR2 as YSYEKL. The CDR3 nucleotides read TGCGCCAGCAGCCAAGAAGAGTCACCGGGCTACGAGCAGTACTTC. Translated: CASSQEESPGYEQYF.

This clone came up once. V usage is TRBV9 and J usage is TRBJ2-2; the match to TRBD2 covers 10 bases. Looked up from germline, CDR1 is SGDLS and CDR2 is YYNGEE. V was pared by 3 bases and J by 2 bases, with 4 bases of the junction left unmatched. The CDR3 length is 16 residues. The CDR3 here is CASSATSGANTGELFF. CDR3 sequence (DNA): TGTGCCAGCAGCGCCACTAGCGGGGCTAACACCGGGGAGCTGTTTTTT.